This T cell receptor beta chain was obtained from a study of T cells expressing NK-cell markers. TCR beta cDNA was generated via 5'RACE template switching incorporating UMIs. TCRdb re-called the 5' RACE reads, yielding one record per CDR3 amino acid sequence without DNA. This sample contains about 260,000 distinct CDR3 sequences. This receptor was obtained from a man aged 18 to 29 in good health. Material: blood T cells: a sorted CD56 or NKG2C T cell subset, CD4+ or CD8+ T cells, or bulk PBMC T cells (not recorded which).

CDR3: CASSPRDRGYGYTF. The chain joins TRBV19 to TRBJ1-2; TCRdb's D call of TRBD1 is untestable without DNA. CDR1 is LNHDA and CDR2 is SQIVND in the germline V gene (reference sequence). This CDR3 spans 14 amino acids.